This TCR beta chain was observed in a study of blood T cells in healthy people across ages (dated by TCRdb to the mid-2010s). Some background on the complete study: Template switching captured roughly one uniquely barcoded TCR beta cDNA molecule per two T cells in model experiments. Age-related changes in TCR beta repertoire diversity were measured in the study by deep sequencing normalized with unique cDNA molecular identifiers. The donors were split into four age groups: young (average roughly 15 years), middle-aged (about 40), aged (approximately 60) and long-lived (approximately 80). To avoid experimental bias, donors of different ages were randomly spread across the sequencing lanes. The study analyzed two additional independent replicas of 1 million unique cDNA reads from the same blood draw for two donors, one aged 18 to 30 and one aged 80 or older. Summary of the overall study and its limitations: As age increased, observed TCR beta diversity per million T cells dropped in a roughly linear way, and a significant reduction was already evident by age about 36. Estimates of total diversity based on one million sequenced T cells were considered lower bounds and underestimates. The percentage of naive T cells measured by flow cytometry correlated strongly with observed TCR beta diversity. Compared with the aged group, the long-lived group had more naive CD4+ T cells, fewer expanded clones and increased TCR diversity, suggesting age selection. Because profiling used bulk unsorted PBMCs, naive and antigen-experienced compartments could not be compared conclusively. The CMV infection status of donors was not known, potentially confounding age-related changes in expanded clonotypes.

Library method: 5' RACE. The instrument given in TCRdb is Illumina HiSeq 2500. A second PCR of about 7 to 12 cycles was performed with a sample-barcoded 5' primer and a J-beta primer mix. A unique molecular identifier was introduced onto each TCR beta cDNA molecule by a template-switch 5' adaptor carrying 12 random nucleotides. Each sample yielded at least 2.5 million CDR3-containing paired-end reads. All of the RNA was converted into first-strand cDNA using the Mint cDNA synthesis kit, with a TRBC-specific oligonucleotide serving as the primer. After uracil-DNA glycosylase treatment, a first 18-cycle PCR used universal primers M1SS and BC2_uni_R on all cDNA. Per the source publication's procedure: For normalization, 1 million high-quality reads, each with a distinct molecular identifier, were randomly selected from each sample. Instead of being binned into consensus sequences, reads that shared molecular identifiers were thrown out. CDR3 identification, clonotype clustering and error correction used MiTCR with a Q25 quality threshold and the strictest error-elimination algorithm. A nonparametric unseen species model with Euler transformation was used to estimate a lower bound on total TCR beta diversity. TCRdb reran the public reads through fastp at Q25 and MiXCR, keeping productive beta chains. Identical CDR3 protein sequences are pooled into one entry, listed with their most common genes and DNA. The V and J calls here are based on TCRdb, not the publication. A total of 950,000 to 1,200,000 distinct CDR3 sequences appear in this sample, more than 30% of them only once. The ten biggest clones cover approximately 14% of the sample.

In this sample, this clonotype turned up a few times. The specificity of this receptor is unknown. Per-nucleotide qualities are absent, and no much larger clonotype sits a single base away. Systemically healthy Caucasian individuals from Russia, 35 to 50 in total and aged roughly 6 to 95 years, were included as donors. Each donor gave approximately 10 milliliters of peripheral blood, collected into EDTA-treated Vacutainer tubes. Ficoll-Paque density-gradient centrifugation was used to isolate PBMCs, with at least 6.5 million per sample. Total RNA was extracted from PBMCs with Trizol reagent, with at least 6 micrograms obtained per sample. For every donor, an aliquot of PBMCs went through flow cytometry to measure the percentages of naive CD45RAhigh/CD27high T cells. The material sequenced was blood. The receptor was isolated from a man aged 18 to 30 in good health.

DNA sequence: TGTGCCAGCAGTTACCCCCTCCTTGGGGGTTGGAATGAGCAGTTCTTC. Protein translation: CASSYPLLGGWNEQFF. The chain links TRBV6-6 with TRBJ2-1, with a tentative D call of TRBD1 or TRBD2, each matching 5 bases. CDR1 and CDR2, per the germline V gene (reference sequence), are MNHNY and SVGAGI. The CDR3 goes from the cysteine to the phenylalanine over 16 residues. Just CDR3 DNA is preserved here, 48 bases in frame from base 1. Trimming removed 2 bases from V and 7 bases from J, leaving 18 bases between the germline ends.